This T cell receptor (beta chain) was found in a study of blood T cell repertoires in COVID-19. Looking at the study overall: The study drew acute and convalescent COVID-19 samples from the United States, Italy and Spain.

Unmatched junction bases numbered 10, after V lost 4 bases and J lost 0 bases. Looked up from germline, CDR1 is SGDLS and CDR2 is YYNGEE. The CDR3 is 17 residues long. The repertoire was sequenced with immunoSEQ multiplex PCR; TCRdb's copy has only in-frame clones and lacks some. Of 90,000 to 130,000 clones in the sample, approximately 68% were seen once. This clone was observed a handful of times. This sequence joins TRBV9 and TRBJ1-1, with 9 nucleotides matching TRBD1. The sequence was obtained from a woman in her fifties or sixties with acute or convalescent COVID-19. The sequenced sample consisted of peripheral blood. The CDR3 region has the DNA TGTGCCAGCAGCCCAACAGGGGGCCCGTCCATGAACACTGAAGCTTTCTTT. It encodes CASSPTGGPSMNTEAFF.